Listed below are T cell receptor beta chains from one sample, sequenced in a study of OX40 agonist ivuxolimab in advanced cancers. The method was immunoSEQ multiplex PCR; TCRdb's version includes in-frame clones alone and lacks a portion of them. Of about 20,000 clones in the sample, around 80% are singletons; the top ten hold just under 30%. The sequenced sample was CD4+ or CD8+ T cells sorted from blood, obtained in a trial of the OX40 agonist ivuxolimab. The receptors derive from an adult with an advanced solid tumor such as melanoma, head and neck, liver or kidney cancer. CDR3s include the opening cysteine and the closing phenylalanine or tryptophan. The D gene is left open where the match is weak. Where a row states a size, it is once, few, many or the class of an expanded clone; other rows omit it.

D gene,clone size,J gene,CDR3 length,V gene,CDR3 DNA,CDR3 protein
-,-,TRBJ2-3,15,TRBV5-6,TGTGCCAGCAGCTTTAGCGTATCTAGCACAGATACGCAGTATTTT,CASSFSVSSTDTQYF
TRBD2,-,TRBJ2-1,16,TRBV5-6,TGTGCCAGCAGCTTGTCTGCGGGGGGGGCCTACAATGAGCAGTTCTTC,CASSLSAGGAYNEQFF
-,-,TRBJ1-5,16,TRBV7-2,TGTGCCAGCAGCTTATCGTATAGGCTTGAATATCAGCCCCAGCATTTT,CASSLSYRLEYQPQHF
-,-,TRBJ2-1,11,TRBV27,TGTGCCAGCAGCTTCTACAATGAGCAGTTCTTC,CASSFYNEQFF
TRBD2,-,TRBJ2-3,16,TRBV11-2,TGTGCCAGCAGCCTCGCTAGCGGGGGCTTCACAGATACGCAGTATTTT,CASSLASGGFTDTQYF
-,-,TRBJ2-2,11,TRBV2,TGTGCCAGCAGTGAACTAGCGGAGCTGTTTTTT,CASSELAELFF
-,few,TRBJ2-7,14,TRBV30,TGTGCCTGGAGCCCCAGGGAGATCTCCTACGAGCAGTACTTC,CAWSPREISYEQYF
TRBD1,few,TRBJ1-1,13,TRBV2,TGTGCCAGCAGGGGGACCGGGACAGGGCTAGCTTTCTTT,CASRGTGTGLAFF
TRBD1,-,TRBJ2-1,14,TRBV9,TGTGCCAGCAGCCGGCGGACAGGCTACAATGAGCAGTTCTTC,CASSRRTGYNEQFF
-,medium-sized,TRBJ2-1,15,TRBV18,TGTGCCAGCTCAAGTACAGGTTACTCCTACAATGAGCAGTTCTTC,CASSSTGYSYNEQFF
-,-,TRBJ2-3,14,TRBV7-2,TGTGCCAGCAGCCGACTAGGAAGCACAGATACGCAGTATTTT,CASSRLGSTDTQYF
-,-,TRBJ1-1,13,TRBV10-3,TGTGCCATCAGTGAGGAAGGAGACACTGAAGCTTTCTTT,CAISEEGDTEAFF
-,-,TRBJ2-6,17,TRBV27,TGTGCCAGCAGTTTATCCGCCCATCGCTCTGGGGCCAACGTCCTGACTTTC,CASSLSAHRSGANVLTF
-,-,TRBJ2-7,15,TRBV21-1,TGTGCCAGCAGCAAAGAGGGCAGTACCTCCTACGAGCAGTACTTC,CASSKEGSTSYEQYF
-,-,TRBJ2-3,16,TRBV7-9,TGTGCCAGCAGCTCCCCTGTCGACAGGATCACAGATACGCAGTATTTT,CASSSPVDRITDTQYF
-,-,TRBJ2-1,12,TRBV6-5,TGTGCCAGCTGGACAGTATACAATGAGCAGTTCTTC,CASWTVYNEQFF
TRBD1,-,TRBJ1-4,13,TRBV27,TGTGCCAGCAGTTTGGACAGGGGCGAAAAACTGTTTTTT,CASSLDRGEKLFF
-,few,TRBJ1-1,11,TRBV6-6,TGTGCCCTCCTGGTAGGGACCTGGACTTTCTTT,CALLVGTWTFF
TRBD1,-,TRBJ1-1,17,TRBV9,TGTGCCAGCAGCGCTAGGGGCCAGGGGGCCCTTATCTCTGAAGCTTTCTTT,CASSARGQGALISEAFF
-,-,TRBJ2-2,14,TRBV7-3,TGTGCCAGCAGCCCCGGCCAGGAAACCGGGGAGCTGTTTTTT,CASSPGQETGELFF
-,-,TRBJ2-2,16,TRBV6-5,TGTGCCAGCAGTTTCATGGACAGCCTTAACACCGGGGAGCTGTTTTTT,CASSFMDSLNTGELFF
TRBD1,-,TRBJ1-1,15,TRBV19,TGTGCCAGCAATCTCGGACAGGCACCCGACACTGAAGCTTTCTTT,CASNLGQAPDTEAFF
-,-,TRBJ2-1,14,TRBV18,TGTGCCAGCTCACCCGTGGGACTTCCAAATGAGCAGTTCTTC,CASSPVGLPNEQFF
-,once,TRBJ2-7,15,TRBV7-9,TGTGCCAGCAGCTTAACTAGCTATAGCTCCTACGAGCAGTACTTC,CASSLTSYSSYEQYF
-,-,TRBJ1-4,14,TRBV7-6,TGTGCCAGCAGCTTCGGCGCAACTAATGAAAAACTGTTTTTT,CASSFGATNEKLFF
-,-,TRBJ1-1,13,TRBV27,TGTGCCAGCAGTCTAGGACGGGGGACTGAAGCTTTCTTT,CASSLGRGTEAFF
TRBD2,few,TRBJ2-5,16,TRBV7-8,TGTGCCAGCAGCTTAGGAGCAGCGGGGGGGCTGGAGACCCAGTACTTC,CASSLGAAGGLETQYF
-,-,TRBJ2-7,14,TRBV18,TGTGCCAGCTCCTTCGGGGGCACCGGCTACGAGCAGTACTTC,CASSFGGTGYEQYF
-,-,TRBJ1-2,14,TRBV6-5,TGTGCCAGCAGTTACTCCTACAGGGCCTATGGCTACACCTTC,CASSYSYRAYGYTF
TRBD1,-,TRBJ2-7,14,TRBV19,TGTGCCAGTAGTGGAACGGGACAGTCCTACGAGCAGTACTTC,CASSGTGQSYEQYF
-,-,TRBJ1-1,13,TRBV5-6,TGTGCCAGCAGCTTGTTAGGGCGGACTGAAGCTTTCTTT,CASSLLGRTEAFF
-,-,TRBJ2-7,15,TRBV28,TGTGCCAGCACCATCAGGCAGGGGCTATCCTACGAGCAGTACTTC,CASTIRQGLSYEQYF
TRBD1,once,TRBJ1-6,15,TRBV27,TGTGCCAGCACTACAGGACAGGGCGCTAATTCACCCCTCCACTTT,CASTTGQGANSPLHF
-,-,TRBJ2-7,15,TRBV18,TGTGCCAGCTCACGCCCGGAGGACCTCTCCTACGAGCAGTACTTC,CASSRPEDLSYEQYF
TRBD2,-,TRBJ2-1,17,TRBV7-9,TGTGCCAGCAGCTTAGGACTAGCGGGAAGCTCCTACAATGAGCAGTTCTTC,CASSLGLAGSSYNEQFF
-,-,TRBJ2-7,14,TRBV7-7,TGTGCCAGCAGCTCGGGCCCAGGGGCTGATGAGCAGTACTTC,CASSSGPGADEQYF
-,-,TRBJ2-7,11,TRBV29-1,TGCAGCGTTGGAACCGCCTACGAGCAGTACTTC,CSVGTAYEQYF
TRBD2,-,TRBJ2-1,15,TRBV9,TGTGCCAGCAGCAAAGGGACTAGCGTTTACAATGAGCAGTTCTTC,CASSKGTSVYNEQFF
TRBD2,-,TRBJ2-3,14,TRBV5-4,TGTGCCAGCAACCCGGGACTAGTGGCAGATACGCAGTATTTT,CASNPGLVADTQYF
TRBD1,few,TRBJ1-1,13,TRBV6-5,TGTGCCAGCAGTTACATACGACAGGGGGAAGCTTTCTTT,CASSYIRQGEAFF
TRBD2,-,TRBJ2-7,16,TRBV18,TGTGCCAGCTCAGACCCTCCGGGACTAGCGAGCTACGAGCAGTACTTC,CASSDPPGLASYEQYF
TRBD1,-,TRBJ2-2,15,TRBV9,TGTGCCAGCAGCAGCGGACAGGGGAGAACCGGGGAGCTGTTTTTT,CASSSGQGRTGELFF
-,-,TRBJ2-3,13,TRBV5-1,TGCGCCGGCAGGCTGGACAGCGCAGATACGCAGTATTTT,CAGRLDSADTQYF
TRBD1,-,TRBJ1-2,14,TRBV27,TGTGCCAGCAGCGGACAGGGGGCGAACTATGGCTACACCTTC,CASSGQGANYGYTF
-,-,TRBJ2-6,16,TRBV27,TGTGCCAGCAGTTTAGGTCCAGGGATCGGGGCCAACGTCCTGACTTTC,CASSLGPGIGANVLTF
-,-,TRBJ1-1,13,TRBV15,TGTGCCACCAGCAGAGAACTGAACACTGAAGCTTTCTTT,CATSRELNTEAFF
-,few,TRBJ2-7,14,TRBV27,TGTGCCAGCTCGACGTCTAGGAGCTCCTACGAGCAGTACTTC,CASSTSRSSYEQYF
-,-,TRBJ1-4,15,TRBV19,TGTGCCAGTACTAATCGGACAAGGCGGGGGGAAAAACTGTTTTTT,CASTNRTRRGEKLFF
TRBD1,-,TRBJ1-1,14,TRBV5-6,TGTGCCAGCAGCTTGGTCGGGACAGGCCATGAAGCTTTCTTT,CASSLVGTGHEAFF
TRBD2,once,TRBJ2-7,15,TRBV5-4,TGTGCCAGCAGCCATCTTGGCGGGGGGGCCTACGAGCAGTACTTC,CASSHLGGGAYEQYF
-,few,TRBJ1-1,13,TRBV27,TGTGCCAGCAGTTTAGTGGGGGGAACTGAAGCTTTCTTT,CASSLVGGTEAFF
-,-,TRBJ2-5,14,TRBV12-5,TGTGCTAGTGGCCACCGGGGGAACCAAGAGACCCAGTACTTC,CASGHRGNQETQYF
-,few,TRBJ1-1,14,TRBV5-8,TGTGCCAGCAGCTGGGACGGGGGGCGAACTGAAGCTTTCTTT,CASSWDGGRTEAFF
-,once,TRBJ2-7,15,TRBV7-9,TGTGCCAGCAGCTTAAATGGAGCGACCTCCTACGAGCAGTACTTC,CASSLNGATSYEQYF
-,-,TRBJ1-1,11,TRBV5-6,TGTGCCAGCAGCTCTACGACTGAAGCTTTCTTT,CASSSTTEAFF
-,-,TRBJ2-7,15,TRBV2,TGTGCCAGCAGTGTTTACAGGTCGGCGACGGACGAGCAGTACTTC,CASSVYRSATDEQYF
-,once,TRBJ2-2,13,TRBV19,TGTGCCAGTAGTATCCTAAACACCGGGGAGCTGTTTTTT,CASSILNTGELFF
-,-,TRBJ2-7,12,TRBV9,TGTGCCAGCAGTGACACAGGGACCGAGCAGTACTTC,CASSDTGTEQYF